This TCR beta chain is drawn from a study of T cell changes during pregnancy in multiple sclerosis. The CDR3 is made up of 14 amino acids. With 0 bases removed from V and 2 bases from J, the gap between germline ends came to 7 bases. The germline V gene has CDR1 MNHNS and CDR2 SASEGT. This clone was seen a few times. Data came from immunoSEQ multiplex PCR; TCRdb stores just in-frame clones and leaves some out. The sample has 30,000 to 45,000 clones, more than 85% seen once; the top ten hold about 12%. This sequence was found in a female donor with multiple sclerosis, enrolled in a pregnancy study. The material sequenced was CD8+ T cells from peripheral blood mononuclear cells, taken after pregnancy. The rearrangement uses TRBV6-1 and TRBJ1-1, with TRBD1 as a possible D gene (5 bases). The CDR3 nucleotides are TGTGCCAGCAGTGAAGCGGACACCAACACTGAAGCTTTCTTT. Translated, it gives CASSEADTNTEAFF.